This record covers a single T cell receptor beta chain. Its antigen is unidentified. Donors ranged from roughly 6 to 90 years old and were healthy Caucasians in Russia. The entry originates in a study of blood T cells in healthy people across ages. The wider study: Template switching recovered approximately one barcoded beta molecule for every two T cells. Overall study results and limits: Fewer expanded clones and more diversity marked long-lived versus aged donors.

It was with a sample-barcoded 5' primer and a J-beta primer mix that a second PCR of roughly 7 to 12 cycles was run. TCRdb processed the 5' RACE reads anew with MiXCR; each CDR3 protein has one entry. This table has around 800,000 distinct CDR3 sequences, around 45% appearing once. The germline V gene encodes CDR1 SGHTA and CDR2 FQGNSA. This CDR3 contains 12 residues. The V end was cut by 3 bases, the J end by 7 bases, with 7 bases between. This receptor was obtained from a man older than 75 in good health. The rearrangement joins TRBV7-2 to TRBJ2-4; D may be TRBD1 (5 bases). Source material: blood. The CDR3 coding sequence is TGTGCCAGCAGCTTTAAGGGGAACATTCAGTACTTC. This translates into CASSFKGNIQYF.